This T cell receptor beta chain was sequenced in a study of T cell repertoires in cytomegalovirus infection. The wider study: Public signatures in TCR beta pointed to CMV infection and matching HLA type. General study points: Carriers of CMV and the relevant HLA type were discriminated by public TCR beta frequency. Ex vivo responses were dominated by HLA-C-restricted CMV-specific TCR beta clonotypes.

The CDR3 totals 15 residues. Looked up from germline, CDR1 is SGHDT and CDR2 is YYEEEE. Trimming at V came to 4 bases and at J to 2 bases, leaving 8 bases not matched to a gene. This clonotype was seen more than once but under ten times. Its specificity is unknown. TCRdb re-called the reads with MiXCR, one entry per CDR3 protein. The profile shows 560,000 or so distinct CDR3 sequences, 16% of them singletons. V gene TRBV5-6 combines with J gene TRBJ2-5, with 7 bases that match TRBD1. Sequenced sample: CD8+ T cells from PBMCs. The source is a human donor in good health (CMV status not recorded). Some clones in this sample may be carry-over from other donors' samples. The CDR3 nucleotides are TGTGCCAGCAGCGCCACAGGGGAAGGACAAGAGACCCAGTACTTC. Its protein product is CASSATGEGQETQYF.